Listed below are T cell receptor beta chains from one sample, sequenced in a study of cytomegalovirus exposure and HLA in healthy donors. Profiled with immunoSEQ multiplex PCR; TCRdb holds only in-frame clones, not every one. The sample has around 180,000 clones, 81% seen once. Sequenced sample: PBMCs. These receptors originate from a man aged 18 to 30 in good health and CMV-seronegative. CDR3s include the opening cysteine and the closing phenylalanine or tryptophan.

>TRBV6-5
CASSYGGRLEKLFF
>TRBV7-8
CASRILATNTGELFF
>TRBV7-9
CASSELAGGLNEQFF
>TRBV6-1
CASSEENGGAGTDTQYF
>TRBV9
CASSADRGRETQYF
>TRBV7-9
CASSWTENTEAFF
>TRBV5-1
CASSFTWRGAYNEQFF
>TRBV2
CASSVRVLNTEAFF
>TRBV2
CASRRESSGANVLTF
>TRBV25-1
CASTRGLAGTDTQYF
>TRBV5-1
CASSSGTGYEQYF
>TRBV5-4
CASSSGGEAHQPQHF
>TRBV19
CASSIWGTAPYGYTF
>TRBV5-4
CASSLRQGGYEQYF
>TRBV18
CASSATRNTEAFF
>TRBV29-1
CSAGGISDTQYF
>TRBV5-1
CASSLGGGATKNIQYF
>TRBV14
CASSQTVQETQYF
>TRBV6-1
CASTGLAGDPSEQYF
>TRBV5-6
CASSFGMNTEAFF
>TRBV5-1
CASSLVGSLRTDTQYF
>TRBV6-5
CASSGQPYYGYTF